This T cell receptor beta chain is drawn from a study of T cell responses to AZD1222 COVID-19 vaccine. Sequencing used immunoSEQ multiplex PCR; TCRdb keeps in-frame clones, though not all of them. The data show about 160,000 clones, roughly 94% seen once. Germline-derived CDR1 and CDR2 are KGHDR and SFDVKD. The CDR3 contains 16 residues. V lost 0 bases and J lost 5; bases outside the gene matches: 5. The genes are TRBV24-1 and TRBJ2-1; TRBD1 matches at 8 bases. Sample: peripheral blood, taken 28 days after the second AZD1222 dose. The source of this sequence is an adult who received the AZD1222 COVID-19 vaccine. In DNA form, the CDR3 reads TGTGCCACCAGTGATTTGGGGGGACAGGCCCACAATGAGCAGTTCTTC. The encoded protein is CATSDLGGQAHNEQFF.